One and the same sample provided the 29 T cell receptor beta chains below, sequenced in a study of control samples from healthy donors and cancer patients. Measured with immunoSEQ multiplex PCR; TCRdb has only the in-frame clones, and not every one. Of 150,000 to 160,000 clones listed, around 95% are singletons. Material for sequencing was blood. Receptors originate from a middle-aged man in good health.

This chain joins TRBV28 and TRBJ2-7, with 8 positions matching TRBD1. There are 17 residues in the CDR3. With 6 bases clipped from V and 0 bases from J, the junction kept 13 bases outside the gene matches. CDR1 and CDR2 from the germline V gene are MDHEN and SYDVKM. CDR3 amino acids: CASSLEYGQGASYEQYF. The DNA of the CDR3 is TGTGCCAGCAGCCTAGAATATGGGCAGGGGGCCTCCTACGAGCAGTACTTC.

This sequence joins TRBV18 and TRBJ2-3; D not certain. V lost 2 bases and J lost 2, with 11 bases in between. This CDR3 spans 15 amino acids. Germline lookup yields CDR1 KGHSH and CDR2 LQKENI. DNA of the CDR3: TGTGCCAGCTCACCAAGAAAACAGCCCACAGATACGCAGTATTTT. Amino acid sequence: CASSPRKQPTDTQYF.

The genes are TRBV5-1 and TRBJ1-1, with D perhaps TRBD1 (5 bases). Per germline, CDR1 SGHRS and CDR2 YFSETQ. This CDR3 is 12 amino acids long. The V end was cut by 0 bases, the J end by 7 bases, with 7 bases between. The CDR3 region is CASSLEGNEAFF. DNA for the CDR3: TGCGCCAGCAGCTTGGAGGGGAATGAAGCTTTCTTT. Drawing the rest from reference TRBV5-1 and TRBJ1-1, the complete variable domain is KAGVTQTPRYLIKTRGQQVTLSCSPISGHRSVSWYQQTPGQGLQFLFEYFSETQRNKGNFPGRFSGRQFSNSRSEMNVSTLELGDSALYLCASSLEGNEAFFGQGTRLTVV.

The chain uses TRBV4-3 and TRBJ1-2, with a possible D match to TRBD1 (5 bases). The CDR3 contains 15 residues. Trimming shortened V by 0 bases and J by 7 bases, and 15 bases separated the two germline ends. The germline V gene encodes CDR1 LGHNA and CDR2 YSLEER. The CDR3 coding sequence is TGCGCCAGCAGCCAAGATGTCGGCAGGGCGGGTGGCTACACCTTC. Protein: CASSQDVGRAGGYTF.

V and J are TRBV9 and TRBJ1-2; D is unclear. The germline V and J ends were trimmed by 0 bases and 5 bases, with 14 bases remaining between them. The germline V gene has CDR1 SGDLS and CDR2 YYNGEE. The CDR3 extends over 15 amino acids. The CDR3 spells CASSVGGGPTYGYTF. The CDR3, as DNA: TGTGCCAGCAGCGTAGGAGGAGGGCCCACTTATGGCTACACCTTC.

The J gene is TRBJ2-6, the V gene TRBV27, with D perhaps TRBD2 (6 bases). This CDR3 has 16 residues. V was clipped by 6 bases and J by 0 bases, with 12 bases between them. In germline, CDR1 is MNHEY, CDR2 SMNVEV (reference sequence). CDR3 region: CASSRGGSSGANVLTF. In DNA form, the CDR3 reads TGTGCCAGCAGCCGTGGGGGGAGCTCTGGGGCCAACGTCCTGACTTTC.

V is TRBV10-2 and J is TRBJ1-5, with TRBD1 matching over 9 bases. Germline V gene sequence: CDR1 WSHSY, CDR2 SAAADI. CDR3 size: 13 residues. V shed 6 bases, J shed 8 bases, and the junction held 5 bases outside the gene matches. The CDR3: CASRQGANKPQHF. CDR3 nucleotides: TGCGCCAGCAGACAGGGGGCTAATAAGCCCCAGCATTTT.

This sequence joins TRBV4-1 and TRBJ2-3; the match to TRBD2 covers 7 bases. This CDR3 has 16 amino acids. Unmatched junction bases numbered 6, after V lost 0 bases and J lost 3 bases. Germline V gene lookup returns CDR1 MGHRA and CDR2 YSYEKL. CDR3 nucleotide sequence: TGCGCCAGCAGCCAAGATCTGGTGGGGGGGACAGATACGCAGTATTTT. It encodes CASSQDLVGGTDTQYF.

This chain connects TRBV19 to TRBJ1-1; 9 nucleotides match TRBD1. The ends lost 8 bases at V and 3 bases at J; junction bases unmatched: 4. Germline V CDR1 and CDR2: LNHDA, SQIVND (reference sequence). CDR3 length: 13 residues. DNA for the CDR3: TGTGCCAGTGTCAACAGGGGGCACACTGAAGCTTTCTTT. This translates into CASVNRGHTEAFF.

This rearrangement joins TRBV19 to TRBJ2-7, with D perhaps being TRBD1 or TRBD2 (5 bases each). This CDR3 is built from 14 residues. Germline V CDR1 and CDR2: LNHDA, SQIVND (reference sequence). The ends were cut back, 3 bases at V and 1 base at J, with 10 bases in the middle. The CDR3 sequence: CASSIAGSSYEQYF. CDR3 DNA: TGTGCCAGTAGTATCGCAGGGAGTTCCTACGAGCAGTACTTC. Using reference TRBV19 and TRBJ2-7 for the parts outside the CDR3, the full variable domain is DGGITQSPKYLFRKEGQNVTLSCEQNLNHDAMYWYRQDPGQGLRLIYYSQIVNDFQKGDIAEGYSVSREKKESFPLTVTSAQKNPTAFYLCASSIAGSSYEQYFGPGTRLTVT.

This clone was recorded only once. This sequence joins TRBV9 and TRBJ2-1; D gene uncertain. V lost 3 bases and J lost 3, with 19 bases in between. Germline-derived CDR1 and CDR2 are SGDLS and YYNGEE. This CDR3 region has 17 residues. The CDR3 coding sequence is TGTGCCAGCAGCGCAAAAAGAGACACCGTAAGCTACAATGAGCAGTTCTTC. It yields the protein CASSAKRDTVSYNEQFF.

The chain links TRBV6-5 to TRBJ2-1; 9 bases fit TRBD1. Germline CDR1 reads MNHEY; CDR2 reads SVGAGI. The CDR3 sequence is 15 residues long. The V segment lost 0 bases and the J segment 9 bases; nucleotides outside the gene matches: 6. DNA for the CDR3: TGTGCCAGCAGTTACTCAACTAACAGGGGGCCTGAGCAGTTCTTC. Its translation is CASSYSTNRGPEQFF.

This chain uses TRBV18 with TRBJ2-6; D gene unclear. Germline V CDR1 and CDR2: KGHSH, LQKENI. V lost 7 bases and J lost 0, with 4 bases in between. This CDR3 is built from 13 residues. The CDR3 region has the DNA TGTGCCAGCTTGGTCTCTGGGGCCAACGTCCTGACTTTC. It is translated as CASLVSGANVLTF.

The chain has TRBV5-1 and TRBJ1-1; D unresolved. The V and J ends lost 0 bases and 1 base respectively, with 16 bases between them. Germline-derived CDR1 and CDR2 are SGHRS and YFSETQ. This CDR3 has 17 residues. CDR3 protein: CASSLVGGLYANTEAFF. The CDR3 DNA is TGCGCCAGCAGCTTGGTTGGAGGGCTTTATGCGAACACTGAAGCTTTCTTT.

V gene TRBV5-1 combines with J gene TRBJ2-7, with 10 bases fitting TRBD1. Germline V CDR1 and CDR2: SGHRS, YFSETQ. Trimming took 3 bases from V and 3 from J; bases not matched to a gene: 0. The CDR3 contains 13 residues. The CDR3 DNA sequence: TGCGCCAGCAGCTGGGACAGGGGCTACGAGCAGTACTTC. This sequence encodes CASSWDRGYEQYF.

J is TRBJ2-2 and V is TRBV6-5, with 7 bases identical to TRBD1. Germline CDR1 reads MNHEY; CDR2 reads SVGAGI. CDR3 length: 15 residues. After removal of 6 bases from V and 1 base from J, the junction contained 5 bases not matched to a gene. In DNA, the CDR3 is TGTGCCAGCAGACCCCAGGGGGAGAACACCGGGGAGCTGTTTTTT. It yields the protein CASRPQGENTGELFF.

The J gene is TRBJ1-5, the V gene TRBV19, with 8 bases that match TRBD1. The CDR3 runs 15 residues. The trim removed 4 bases at V and 7 bases at J, leaving 9 bases unmatched. The germline V gene has CDR1 LNHDA and CDR2 SQIVND (reference sequence). The CDR3 bases are TGTGCCAGTAGTACCGGACAGGGCCGATACCAGCCCCAGCATTTT. Translating gives CASSTGQGRYQPQHF.

This chain links TRBV24-1 with TRBJ1-3; unclear D gene. Trimming shortened V by 4 bases and J by 3 bases, and 9 bases separated the two germline ends. From germline, CDR1 is KGHDR and CDR2 SFDVKD. The CDR3 is 14 amino acids. CDR3 region: CATSDPNRGNTIYF. The DNA of the CDR3 is TGTGCCACCAGTGACCCGAATCGTGGAAACACCATATATTTT.

V is TRBV4-2 and J is TRBJ1-1; D is uncertain. The germline CDR1 and CDR2 sequences are LGHNA and YNFKEQ. The CDR3 is 14 residues long. The germline V and J ends were trimmed by 1 base and 1 base, with 7 bases remaining between them. CDR3 sequence: CASSQGSPNTEAFF. In nucleotides, the CDR3 is TGTGCCAGCAGCCAAGGATCGCCGAACACTGAAGCTTTCTTT.

The chain employs TRBV7-3 and TRBJ2-2; the D call may be TRBD1 or TRBD2 (5 bases each). V lost 2 bases to trimming and J lost 4 bases, with 14 bases between them. The CDR3 sequence is 16 residues long. Germline V gene data show CDR1 as SGHTA and CDR2 as FQGTGA. CDR3 protein: CASSLDGTGTTGELFF. CDR3 DNA sequence: TGTGCCAGCAGCTTAGACGGGACCGGGACCACCGGGGAGCTGTTTTTT. Supplemented by reference TRBV7-3 and TRBJ2-2, the full variable domain reads GAGVSQTPSNKVTEKGKYVELRCDPISGHTALYWYRQSLGQGPEFLIYFQGTGAADDSGLPNDRFFAVRPEGSVSTLKIQRTERGDSAVYLCASSLDGTGTTGELFFGEGSRLTVL.

The chain has TRBV7-9 and TRBJ1-1, with 10 positions matching TRBD1. The CDR3 runs to 14 residues. Germline CDR1 SEHNR, CDR2 FQNEAQ (reference sequence). V gave up 5 bases and J gave up 5 bases; unmatched junction bases: 5. As DNA, the CDR3 is TGTGCCAGCAGCCACGGACAGGGGGGTACTGAAGCTTTCTTT. Its translation: CASSHGQGGTEAFF.

The chain joins TRBV27 to TRBJ1-2, with D possibly being TRBD1 (6 bases). Germline CDR1 reads MNHEY; CDR2 reads SMNVEV (reference sequence). The CDR3 loop spans 12 amino acids. The V end lost 6 bases, the J end lost 8 bases, and 13 bases lay between the germline ends. The CDR3 bases are TGTGCCAGCAGAATACAGGGATCAGGCTACACCTTC. This codes for CASRIQGSGYTF.

The J gene is TRBJ1-2, the V gene TRBV4-3; D call uncertain. Germline values: CDR1 LGHNA, CDR2 YSLEER. Trimming shortened V by 4 bases and J by 0 bases, and 12 bases separated the two germline ends. The CDR3 extends over 15 amino acids. CDR3 sequence: CASSPGFWTNYGYTF. In DNA, the CDR3 is TGCGCCAGCAGCCCCGGGTTTTGGACTAACTATGGCTACACCTTC.

The chain combines TRBV5-1 with TRBJ2-7, with TRBD1 identical over 8 bases. V shed 0 bases and J 4 bases; nucleotides not matched to a gene: 6. CDR1 and CDR2 from the germline V gene are SGHRS and YFSETQ. The CDR3 consists of 15 residues. The DNA for the CDR3 is TGCGCCAGCAGCTTGGCAGGGGGCGCCGATTACGAGCAGTACTTC. Its protein is CASSLAGGADYEQYF. Together with reference TRBV5-1 and TRBJ2-7, the CDR3 gives the full variable domain: KAGVTQTPRYLIKTRGQQVTLSCSPISGHRSVSWYQQTPGQGLQFLFEYFSETQRNKGNFPGRFSGRQFSNSRSEMNVSTLELGDSALYLCASSLAGGADYEQYFGPGTRLTVT.

The chain joins TRBV29-1 to TRBJ1-1; D call uncertain. This CDR3 spans 13 amino acids. In germline, CDR1 is SQVTM, CDR2 ANQGSEA. V shed 5 bases and J shed 1 base, with 11 bases lying between them. The CDR3 protein is CSVWTAPNTEAFF. The CDR3, as DNA: TGCAGCGTTTGGACGGCCCCGAACACTGAAGCTTTCTTT. Full variable domain (remainder filled in from reference TRBV29-1 and TRBJ1-1): SAVISQKPSRDICQRGTSLTIQCQVDSQVTMMFWYRQQPGQSLTLIATANQGSEATYESGFVIDKFPISRPNLTFSTLTVSNMSPEDSSIYLCSVWTAPNTEAFFGQGTRLTVV.

The V gene is TRBV6-6, the J gene TRBJ1-5; D perhaps matches TRBD1 (5 bases). The germline CDR1 and CDR2 sequences are MNHNY and SVGAGI (reference sequence). The CDR3 extends over 15 amino acids. Deletions cut 5 bases from V and 2 bases from J, with 13 bases between. The CDR3 DNA reads as TGTGCCAGCAGTACTCGGGGCCGGGGCAATCAGCCCCAGCATTTT. Its translation: CASSTRGRGNQPQHF.

Notes on this clone: An end of the junction does not agree with germline; a read error may underlie this. The V call is TRBV12-3 or TRBV12-4, the J call TRBJ1-1, with D possibly being TRBD1 (5 bases). The CDR3 has 13 amino acids. The CDR3 region has the DNA TGTGCCAGCAGACCAGGCTACGGGGGAGAAGCTTCCTTT. Amino acid sequence: CASRPGYGGEASF.

This clone has more than one count but fewer than ten. The chain combines TRBV12-3 or TRBV12-4 with TRBJ2-1, with 7 positions matching TRBD2. The CDR3 loop spans 13 amino acids. J lost 9 bases, V lost 6 bases, and 8 bases had no gene match. The CDR3 DNA is TGTGCCAGCAGCCGGGCTAGCGGCGGTGAGCAGTTCTTC. This translates into CASSRASGGEQFF.

The chain joins TRBV21-1 to TRBJ1-2. TRBV21-1 is labeled a pseudogene. The CDR3 length is 18 residues. CDR3 nucleotide sequence: TGTGCCAGCAGCTTGCGGGGGTACGGACGGGAGGAGAACTATGGCTACACCTTC. This sequence encodes CASSLRGYGREENYGYTF.